The 7 T cell receptor beta chains listed next were all sequenced from one sample in a study of CD8+ T cells in alopecia areata. Following RNA extraction, reverse transcription yielded cDNA that acted as the sequencing template. Sequenced by immunoSEQ multiplex PCR; TCRdb stores in-frame clones only, minus some. The repertoire includes more than 95,000 clones, around 45% of them detected once, and 1% to 1.5% sits in the top ten. The sequencing sample was made of CD4+ T cells sorted from blood. The receptors shown here come from a human donor with alopecia areata.

In its sample, this clone was seen a few times. The rearrangement uses TRBV7-2 and TRBJ2-3; 12 nucleotides align to TRBD2. The trim removed 5 bases at V and 4 bases at J, leaving 7 bases unmatched. The CDR3 loop spans 16 amino acids. The germline V gene has CDR1 SGHTA and CDR2 FQGNSA. In DNA, the CDR3 is TGTGCCAGCAGCCCAAATCTAGCGGGGGGGCCAGATACGCAGTATTTT. This gives the protein CASSPNLAGGPDTQYF.

The gene calls are TRBV7-2 and TRBJ2-7; 7 bases line up with TRBD2. The CDR3 runs to 15 residues. In germline, CDR1 is SGHTA, CDR2 FQGNSA. V was pared by 1 base and J by 4 bases, with 7 bases of the junction left unmatched. CDR3 sequence: CASSLVGGREYEQYF. The CDR3 bases are TGTGCCAGCAGCTTAGTCGGTGGGAGGGAATACGAGCAGTACTTC.

The table lists this clone with a few counts. V and J are TRBV7-9 and TRBJ2-2; no definite D call. The CDR3 runs 14 residues. The ends were cut back, 5 bases at V and 1 base at J, with 8 bases in the middle. The germline V gene has CDR1 SEHNR and CDR2 FQNEAQ (reference sequence). Here the CDR3 DNA reads TGTGCCAGCAGCGTGACCCGGAACACCGGGGAGCTGTTTTTT. It yields the protein CASSVTRNTGELFF.

The chain employs TRBV5-1 and TRBJ2-1, with D perhaps matching TRBD1 (5 bases). The V end was cut by 4 bases, the J end by 7 bases, with 12 bases between. The CDR3 is 13 residues long. Germline V lookup: CDR1 SGHRS, CDR2 YFSETQ. The CDR3 loop is CASSSIGENEQFF. DNA of the CDR3: TGCGCCAGCAGCAGTATAGGGGAAAATGAGCAGTTCTTC.

This clone was picked up a small number of times. The rearrangement joins TRBV7-8 to TRBJ2-2, with no clear D. Trimming shortened V by 1 base and J by 7 bases, and 7 bases separated the two germline ends. The CDR3 is 13 amino acids. CDR1 SGHVS and CDR2 FQNEAQ come from the germline V gene. The CDR3 is CASSLDRVGELFF. CDR3 coding DNA: TGTGCCAGCAGCTTAGATCGGGTCGGGGAGCTGTTTTTT. Combining the CDR3 with reference TRBV7-8 and TRBJ2-2 gives the whole variable domain GAGVSQSPRYKVAKRGQDVALRCDPISGHVSLFWYQQALGQGPEFLTYFQNEAQLDKSGLPSDRFFAERPEGSVSTLKIQRTQQEDSAVYLCASSLDRVGELFFGEGSRLTVL.

The V gene is TRBV5-1, the J gene TRBJ2-1, with D possibly being TRBD1 (5 bases). This CDR3 contains 15 residues. The germline gives CDR1 SGHRS, CDR2 YFSETQ. The germline V and J ends were trimmed by 6 bases and 3 bases, with 16 bases remaining between them. Written as DNA, the CDR3 is TGCGCCAGCACGGCGGAGACAGTCCACTACAATGAGCAGTTCTTC. Its protein is CASTAETVHYNEQFF.

This clone was detected only a few times. This rearrangement joins TRBV27 to TRBJ1-2, with D maybe TRBD1 (6 bases). Trimming took off 3 bases at V and 10 bases at J, with 15 bases between the two ends. This CDR3 contains 13 residues. The germline V gene encodes CDR1 MNHEY and CDR2 SMNVEV (reference sequence). The CDR3 reads CASSLVGGALYTF. The CDR3 bases are TGTGCCAGCAGTTTGGTCGGGGGGGCACTCTACACCTTC.